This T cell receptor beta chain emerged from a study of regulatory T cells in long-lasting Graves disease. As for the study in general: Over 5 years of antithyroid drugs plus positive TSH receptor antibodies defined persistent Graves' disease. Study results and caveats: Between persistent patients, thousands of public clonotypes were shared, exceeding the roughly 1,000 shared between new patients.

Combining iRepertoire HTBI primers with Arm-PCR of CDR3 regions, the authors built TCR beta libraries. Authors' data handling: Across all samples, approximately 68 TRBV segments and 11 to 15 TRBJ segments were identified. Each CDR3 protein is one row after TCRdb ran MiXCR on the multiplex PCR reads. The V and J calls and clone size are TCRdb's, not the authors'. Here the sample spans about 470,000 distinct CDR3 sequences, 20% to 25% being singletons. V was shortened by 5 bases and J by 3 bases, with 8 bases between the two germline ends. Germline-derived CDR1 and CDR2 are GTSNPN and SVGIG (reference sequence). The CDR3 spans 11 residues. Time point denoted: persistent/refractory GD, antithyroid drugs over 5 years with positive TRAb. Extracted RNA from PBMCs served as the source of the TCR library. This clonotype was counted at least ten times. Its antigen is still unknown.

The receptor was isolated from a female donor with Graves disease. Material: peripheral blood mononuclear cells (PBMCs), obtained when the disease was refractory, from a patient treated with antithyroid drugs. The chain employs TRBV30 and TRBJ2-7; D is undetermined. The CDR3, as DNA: TGTGCCTGGCAGCTAGACTACGAGCAGTACTTC. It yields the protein CAWQLDYEQYF.